Below, 7 T cell receptor beta chains from the same sample are listed, as sequenced in a study of human T cells and chemical hapten exposure. Time point denoted: patch test 1, 2 weeks after DPC sensitization. The treatment: therapeutic diphenylcyclopropenone sensitization with weekly scalp DPC. From the RACE reads, TCRdb called clonotypes with MiXCR, one entry per CDR3 protein. There are nearly 350,000 distinct CDR3 sequences in the sample; about 7% occur only once, and 8.4% lies in the top ten. The specimen was whole blood, collected in connection with sensitization to the hapten diphenylcyclopropenone (DPC). These receptors all come from a woman under 30 with alopecia areata. Some clones in this sample may be carry-over from other donors' samples.

This clonotype was seen at least ten times. The gene calls are TRBV10-3 and TRBJ2-3; D ambiguous. Germline V gene lookup returns CDR1 ENHRY and CDR2 SYGVKD. V was pared by 5 bases and J by 3 bases, with 12 bases between. CDR3 size: 14 residues. CDR3: CAISSGLMTDTQYF. CDR3 sequence (DNA): TGTGCCATCAGTTCCGGGCTCATGACAGATACGCAGTATTTT.

This clonotype turned up a few times. This rearrangement joins TRBV12-3 or TRBV12-4 to TRBJ2-1; 7 bases are a match to TRBD2. The CDR3 sequence is 17 residues long. V gave up 5 bases and J gave up 7 bases; unmatched junction bases: 17. The CDR3 protein is CASSPPQTPGGGNEQFF. The CDR3 region has the DNA TGTGCCAGCAGTCCCCCCCAAACGCCGGGGGGTGGGAATGAGCAGTTCTTC.

This clonotype was picked up a small number of times. The V and J genes are TRBV12-3 or TRBV12-4 and TRBJ1-5; 8 nucleotides line up with TRBD1. The CDR3 loop spans 16 amino acids. J was trimmed by 2 bases and V by 2 bases; bases with no gene match: 5. CDR3 protein: CASSLQGAVRNQPQHF. The CDR3 coding sequence is TGTGCCAGCAGTTTACAGGGGGCTGTTCGCAATCAGCCCCAGCATTTT.

The chain has TRBV29-1 and TRBJ2-2; 9 bases align to TRBD1. The CDR3 sequence is 15 residues long. J gave up 5 bases and V 4 bases, and 8 bases lay outside the gene matches. Germline CDR1 reads SQVTM; CDR2 reads ANQGSEA. CDR3 DNA sequence: TGCAGCGTTGCCGGGCGGACAGGGGTTACCGGGGAGCTGTTTTTT. As protein: CSVAGRTGVTGELFF.

This clonotype was recorded many times. The V gene is TRBV6-1, the J gene TRBJ2-7; D tentatively reads TRBD1 or TRBD2 (5 bases each). Germline CDR1 reads MNHNS; CDR2 reads SASEGT. The CDR3 spans 20 residues. V lost 2 bases and J 1 base, leaving 27 bases between the germline ends. Written as DNA, the CDR3 is TGTGCCAGCAGTGAACGAGTCGGCGTCGGCCGGGACCGACAGTCCTACGAGCAGTACTTC. Its protein product is CASSERVGVGRDRQSYEQYF.

CDR3 bases: TGCGCCAGCAGGAGGCAGGGAGGGTCCAATGAGCAGTTCTTC. It codes for CASRRQGGSNEQFF. The V and J genes are TRBV5-1 and TRBJ2-1; 7 bases map to TRBD2. Trimming cost V 5 bases and J 6 bases; bases outside gene matches: 8. Germline V gene sequence: CDR1 SGHRS, CDR2 YFSETQ. This CDR3 spans 14 amino acids.

The V gene is TRBV24-1, the J gene TRBJ2-4, with 7 bases that match TRBD2. Germline-derived CDR1 and CDR2 are KGHDR and SFDVKD. CDR3 length equals 14 residues. V lost 3 bases and J lost 9; bases outside the gene matches: 7. The chain's CDR3 is CATSDEWEGSIQYF. CDR3 DNA: TGTGCCACCAGTGATGAGTGGGAGGGAAGCATTCAGTACTTC.